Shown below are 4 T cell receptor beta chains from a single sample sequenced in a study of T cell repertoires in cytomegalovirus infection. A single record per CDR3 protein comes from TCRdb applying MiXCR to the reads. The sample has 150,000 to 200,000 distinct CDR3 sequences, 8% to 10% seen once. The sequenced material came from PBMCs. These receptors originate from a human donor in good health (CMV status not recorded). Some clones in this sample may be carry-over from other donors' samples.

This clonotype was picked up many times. CDR3 in DNA: TGTGCCAGCAGCTTGGGCCAGGGACGTGACGAGCAGTACTTC. Its protein product is CASSLGQGRDEQYF. The chain carries TRBV5-4 and TRBJ2-7, with D perhaps given as TRBD1 or TRBD2 (5 bases each). The ends were cut back, 0 bases at V and 5 bases at J, with 12 bases in the middle. Germline lookup yields CDR1 SGHNT and CDR2 YYREEE (reference sequence). This CDR3 comprises 14 residues.

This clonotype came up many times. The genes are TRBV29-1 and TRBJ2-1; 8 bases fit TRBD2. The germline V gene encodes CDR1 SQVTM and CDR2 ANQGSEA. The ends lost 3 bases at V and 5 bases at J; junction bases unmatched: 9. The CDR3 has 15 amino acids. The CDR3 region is CSVDKGIAGNNEQFF. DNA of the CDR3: TGCAGCGTTGACAAGGGAATAGCGGGGAACAATGAGCAGTTCTTC.

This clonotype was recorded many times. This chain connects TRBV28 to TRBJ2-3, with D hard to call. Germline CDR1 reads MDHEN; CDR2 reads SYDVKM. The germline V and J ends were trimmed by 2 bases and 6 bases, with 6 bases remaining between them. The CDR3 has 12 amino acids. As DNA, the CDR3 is TGTGCCAGCAGTTTACGCCTGGATACGCAGTATTTT. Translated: CASSLRLDTQYF.

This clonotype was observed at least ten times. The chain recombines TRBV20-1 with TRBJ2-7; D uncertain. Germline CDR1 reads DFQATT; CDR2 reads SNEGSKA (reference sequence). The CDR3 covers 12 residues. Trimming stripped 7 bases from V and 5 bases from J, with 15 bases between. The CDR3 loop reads CSVGRIKNEQYF. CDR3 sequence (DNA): TGCAGTGTTGGCCGGATTAAGAACGAGCAGTACTTC.